A selection of T cell receptor beta chains follows, all from one sample in a study of blood T cell repertoires in COVID-19. The method was immunoSEQ multiplex PCR; TCRdb's version includes in-frame clones alone and lacks a portion of them. The sample shows approximately 82,000 clones, around four fifths of them seen only once. The source material was peripheral blood. The receptors stem from a woman aged 70-85 years with active or convalescent COVID-19. Each CDR3 is given with its conserved first and last residue. The order of the fields is V gene, CDR3 protein.

V gene: TRBV28
CDR3 protein: CASSKTGGNTDTQYF

V gene: TRBV4-1
CDR3 protein: CASSPEDSSNQPQHF

V gene: TRBV5-1
CDR3 protein: CASSSTDRGAHEQYF

V gene: TRBV19
CDR3 protein: CASSIGDNQPQHF

V gene: TRBV28
CDR3 protein: CASSSEGAGEQFF

V gene: TRBV29-1
CDR3 protein: CSVERDRGNEQFF

V gene: TRBV5-1
CDR3 protein: CASSPGTSGIFEQFF

V gene: TRBV18
CDR3 protein: CASSQLASTDTQYF

V gene: TRBV7-8
CDR3 protein: CSDPGLAGENYEQYF

V gene: TRBV19
CDR3 protein: CASSIGQKGANVLTF

V gene: TRBV21-1
CDR3 protein: CASSPPGQGGTETTIYF

V gene: TRBV9
CDR3 protein: CASSVGGPGSTQYF

V gene: TRBV9
CDR3 protein: CASSVELAGGATDTQYF

V gene: TRBV19
CDR3 protein: CASSTGYEQYF

V gene: TRBV28
CDR3 protein: CASRGYQETQYF

V gene: TRBV5-1
CDR3 protein: CASNRGSDTQYF

V gene: TRBV5-5
CDR3 protein: CASRRQGADGNTIYF

V gene: TRBV29-1
CDR3 protein: CSVEGSGYTEAFF